Presented here are 20 T cell receptor beta chains from one specimen sequenced in a study of blood T cell repertoires in COVID-19. The table came from immunoSEQ multiplex PCR; TCRdb's copy has only in-frame clones and leaves some out. The data contain fewer than 500,000 clones, around nine tenths of them seen just once; the ten biggest clones take up almost 2%. Specimen: PBMCs or T cells enriched from blood (not recorded which). The receptors come from a woman younger than 35 with acute COVID-19.

V gene TRBV19 combines with J gene TRBJ2-7; 9 bases are a match to TRBD1. The CDR3 loop spans 13 amino acids. Germline assignment: CDR1 LNHDA and CDR2 SQIVND (reference sequence). After removal of 6 bases from V and 7 bases from J, the junction contained 7 bases not matched to a gene. In nucleotides, the CDR3 is TGTGCCAGTAGCCTACAGGGGGCGGGGGAGCAGTACTTC. Protein sequence: CASSLQGAGEQYF.

The V call is TRBV3-1 (or the pseudogene TRBV3-2), the J call TRBJ2-3; D perhaps matches TRBD2 (6 bases). Germline assignment: CDR1 LGHDT and CDR2 YNNKEL (reference sequence). V was trimmed by 1 base and J by 5 bases, leaving 7 bases between them. This CDR3 has 13 amino acids. The CDR3 loop is CASSQGTKDTQYF. DNA of the CDR3: TGTGCCAGCAGCCAAGGGACTAAAGATACGCAGTATTTT.

This chain uses TRBV29-1 with TRBJ1-4; 7 bases map to TRBD1. The CDR3 runs to 12 residues. Germline V CDR1 and CDR2: SQVTM, ANQGSEA. V lost 6 bases and J lost 7; bases outside the gene matches: 5. CDR3 nucleotide sequence: TGCAGCGTACAAAACAGGGGTGAAAAACTGTTTTTT. This gives the protein CSVQNRGEKLFF.

The rearrangement joins TRBV21-1 to TRBJ2-1; the listed D gene, TRBD2, was not tested against the DNA. TRBV21-1 is assigned pseudogene status. This CDR3 is 13 amino acids long. The chain's CDR3 is CASSRNRVNEQFF. The CDR3 region has the DNA TGTGCCAGCAGCAGGAACCGGGTCAATGAGCAGTTCTTC.

For this clone: Other DNA sequences of this sample code for an identical CDR3. The chain combines TRBV3-1 (or the pseudogene TRBV3-2) with TRBJ2-1, with TRBD2 identical over 12 bases. V shed 0 bases, J shed 9 bases, and the junction held 3 bases outside the gene matches. There are 15 residues in the CDR3. From germline, CDR1 is LGHDT and CDR2 YNNKEL (reference sequence). CDR3 amino acids: CASSQDLAGGREQFF. CDR3 DNA sequence: TGTGCCAGCAGCCAAGACCTAGCGGGGGGGCGTGAGCAGTTCTTC.

Points on this clone: The sample carries other DNA sequences with the same CDR3. The chain is built from TRBV9 and TRBJ2-7, with D possibly being TRBD2 (5 bases). Germline assignment: CDR1 SGDLS and CDR2 YYNGEE. V was trimmed by 4 bases and J by 3 bases, leaving 8 bases between them. CDR3 length: 12 amino acids. The CDR3 nucleotides are TGTGCCAGCAGCCCGGGAAACTACGAGCAGTACTTC. It translates to CASSPGNYEQYF.

This chain uses TRBV2 with TRBJ2-1, with 11 bases aligning to TRBD2. CDR1 is SNHLY, CDR2 FYNNEI, per germline. V shed 7 bases and J 5 bases; nucleotides not matched to a gene: 7. This CDR3 spans 15 amino acids. The CDR3 coding sequence is TGTGCCAGCACCGGGAGACTAGCGGGGAACAATGAGCAGTTCTTC. It encodes CASTGRLAGNNEQFF.

This chain connects TRBV12-3 or TRBV12-4 to TRBJ1-2, with D possibly being TRBD1 (5 bases). Trimming took 4 bases from V and 2 from J, leaving 8 bases between them. The CDR3 sequence is 13 residues long. DNA of the CDR3: TGTGCCAGCAGTTCGGACAACAACTATGGCTACACCTTC. Protein product: CASSSDNNYGYTF.

This chain connects TRBV27 to TRBJ1-2; 9 bases fit TRBD1. The CDR3 contains 13 residues. V lost 6 bases to trimming and J lost 7 bases; unmatched junction nucleotides: 6. CDR1 is MNHEY, CDR2 SMNVEV, per germline (reference sequence). The CDR3 spells CASRYRGRSGYTF. In DNA form, the CDR3 reads TGTGCCAGCAGATACAGGGGGCGCTCTGGCTACACCTTC.

The J gene is TRBJ1-4, the V gene TRBV19; 8 bases agree with TRBD1. The CDR3 length is 15 residues. J gave up 7 bases and V 6 bases, and 10 bases lay outside the gene matches. Germline CDR1 reads LNHDA; CDR2 reads SQIVND (reference sequence). In DNA form, the CDR3 reads TGTGCCAGTAGGGGCCTCAGGGGGCAGGGTGAAAAACTGTTTTTT. Encoded protein: CASRGLRGQGEKLFF.

V gene TRBV29-1 combines with J gene TRBJ2-3; 7 bases match TRBD2. CDR3 length: 12 residues. V was clipped by 5 bases and J by 6 bases; unmatched bases: 5. The V gene's germline CDR1 is SQVTM and CDR2 ANQGSEA. In DNA form, the CDR3 reads TGCAGCGTTTCACTAGCGTTTGATACGCAGTATTTT. This sequence encodes CSVSLAFDTQYF.

The J gene is TRBJ1-3, the V gene TRBV28; D is undetermined. The germline CDR1 and CDR2 sequences are MDHEN and SYDVKM. V shed 2 bases and J shed 3 bases, with 20 bases lying between them. This CDR3 has 18 residues. The CDR3 is CASSLQLWPHGDGNTIYF. The CDR3 bases are TGTGCCAGCAGTTTACAATTGTGGCCACACGGGGATGGAAACACCATATATTTT.

J is TRBJ1-2 and V is TRBV30; 7 bases match TRBD1. Trimming cost V 1 base and J 1 base; bases outside gene matches: 0. This CDR3 is 13 amino acids long. CDR1 and CDR2 from the germline V gene are GTSNPN and SVGIG (reference sequence). CDR3 sequence: CAWSGQGNYGYTF. CDR3 in DNA: TGTGCCTGGAGTGGACAGGGTAACTATGGCTACACCTTC.

CDR3 in amino acids: CASSQVNTGELFF. Here the CDR3 DNA reads TGTGCCAGCAGCCAAGTAAACACCGGGGAGCTGTTTTTT. The chain uses TRBV3-1 (or the pseudogene TRBV3-2) and TRBJ2-2; no firm D call. The V end was cut by 1 base, the J end by 2 bases, with 2 bases between. This CDR3 spans 13 amino acids. From germline, CDR1 is LGHDT and CDR2 YNNKEL (reference sequence).

This clone was detected once. The J gene is TRBJ2-7, the V gene TRBV28; the D is unclear. This CDR3 comprises 14 residues. V was cut by 2 bases and J by 4 bases, with 12 bases left in between. Germline-derived CDR1 and CDR2 are MDHEN and SYDVKM. Here the CDR3 reads CASSLPTHTYEQYF. The CDR3 DNA follows: TGTGCCAGCAGTTTACCTACTCATACGTACGAGCAGTACTTC.

The count of this clone is one. The genes are TRBV6-2 or TRBV6-3 and TRBJ2-5, with 9 bases that match TRBD1. Trimming cost V 4 bases and J 4 bases; bases outside gene matches: 7. The germline V gene has CDR1 MNHEY and CDR2 SVGEGT. CDR3 length equals 15 residues. The CDR3 reads CASSWGTGSRETQYF. As DNA, the CDR3 is TGTGCCAGCAGTTGGGGGACAGGGAGCAGAGAGACCCAGTACTTC.

V gene TRBV4-1 combines with J gene TRBJ2-1; D remains unclear. The CDR3 is 15 amino acids. Trimming removed 1 base from V and 0 bases from J, with 7 bases in between. Looked up from germline, CDR1 is MGHRA and CDR2 is YSYEKL. The CDR3 region is CASSQVPGSYNEQFF. The CDR3 nucleotides are TGCGCCAGCAGCCAAGTTCCGGGCTCCTACAATGAGCAGTTCTTC.

This sequence joins TRBV3-1 (or the pseudogene TRBV3-2) and TRBJ2-2; 9 nucleotides align to TRBD2. This CDR3 region has 16 residues. Germline loops: CDR1 LGHDT, CDR2 YNNKEL (reference sequence). V lost 5 bases and J lost 1; bases outside the gene matches: 5. The CDR3 protein is CASSTMTSGNTGELFF. The CDR3 DNA reads TGTGCCAGCAGCACTATGACTAGCGGGAACACCGGGGAGCTGTTTTTT.

V is TRBV11-2 and J is TRBJ2-1; TRBD2 agrees at 7 bases. Germline trimming cut 5 bases from V and 0 bases from J; bases unmatched to any gene: 4. From germline, CDR1 is SGHAT and CDR2 FQNNGV. CDR3 length equals 15 residues. This CDR3 is CASSHTSVSYNEQFF. DNA for the CDR3: TGTGCCAGCAGCCATACTAGCGTCTCCTACAATGAGCAGTTCTTC.

This clone was counted a single time. The chain uses TRBV19 and TRBJ1-2, with TRBD1 matching 7 bases. This CDR3 contains 12 residues. V lost 10 bases and J lost 9; bases outside the gene matches: 11. CDR1 is LNHDA, CDR2 SQIVND, per germline (reference sequence). For the CDR3, the DNA is TGTGCCACCTCGGAAGACAGGGTGAGCTACACCTTC. As protein: CATSEDRVSYTF.